In this sample, the clone carrying this TCR beta chain turned up many times. Its antigen is not known. The CDR3 length is 14 residues. Trimming shortened V by 7 bases and J by 1 base, and 13 bases separated the two germline ends. Germline V gene lookup returns CDR1 MDHEN and CDR2 SYDVKM. Each CDR3 protein gets one entry after TCRdb re-called the reads with MiXCR. The data contain hundreds of thousands of distinct CDR3 sequences, 29% of them seen just once; the ten biggest clones take up about 20%. These data originate in a study of T cell repertoires in cytomegalovirus infection. Background on the study: HLA-B-restricted CMV epitopes that are well studied, plus recently identified HLA-C-restricted ones, were used by the study. An indication of both CMV infection and matching HLA type came from public TCR beta signatures.

General study points: Dominating the ex vivo response were TCR beta clonotypes that were CMV-specific and HLA-C-restricted. Summed public TCR beta family frequency identified CMV carriers bearing the relevant HLA.

The chain combines TRBV28 with TRBJ1-1; TRBD1 might be the D (6 bases). The input for sequencing was cultured PBMCs, taken from culture after CMV antigen stimulation. The sequence came from a human donor in good health (CMV status not recorded). Some clones in this sample may be carry-over from other donors' samples. The CDR3 reads CASTPGGGNTEAFF. DNA for the CDR3: TGTGCCAGCACCCCAGGAGGGGGGAACACTGAAGCTTTCTTT.